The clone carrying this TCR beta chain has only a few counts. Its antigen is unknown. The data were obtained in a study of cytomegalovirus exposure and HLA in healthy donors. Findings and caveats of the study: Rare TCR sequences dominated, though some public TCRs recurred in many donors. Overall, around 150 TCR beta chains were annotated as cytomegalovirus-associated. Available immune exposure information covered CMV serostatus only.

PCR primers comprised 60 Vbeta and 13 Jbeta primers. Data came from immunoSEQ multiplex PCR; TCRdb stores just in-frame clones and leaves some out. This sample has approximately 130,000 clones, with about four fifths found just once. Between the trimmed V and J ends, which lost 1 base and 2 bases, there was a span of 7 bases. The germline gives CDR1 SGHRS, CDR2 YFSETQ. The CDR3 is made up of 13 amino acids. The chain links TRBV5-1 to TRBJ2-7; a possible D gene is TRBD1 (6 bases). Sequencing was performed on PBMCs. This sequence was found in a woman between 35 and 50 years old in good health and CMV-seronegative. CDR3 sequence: CASSLTGTYEQYF. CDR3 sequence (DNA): TGCGCCAGCAGCTTGACAGGGACCTACGAGCAGTACTTC.